The 9 T cell receptor beta chains reported below all come from one sample, sequenced in a study of shared clonotypes between healthy human individuals. Profiled with immunoSEQ multiplex PCR; TCRdb holds only in-frame clones, not every one. This table has about 1.5 million clones, around 98% appearing once. Source material: naive CD4+ T cells sorted from blood. This sample's subset: CD45RA+ positively selected. The receptors derive from a man younger than 45 in good health.

The chain carries TRBV5-1 and TRBJ2-3, with TRBD2 identical over 7 bases. V shed 4 bases, J shed 3 bases, and the junction held 11 bases outside the gene matches. This CDR3 has 16 residues. Germline values: CDR1 SGHRS, CDR2 YFSETQ. The DNA of the CDR3 is TGCGCCAGCAGCCAACTTCAGCGGGGAGGGACAGATACGCAGTATTTT. Amino acids: CASSQLQRGGTDTQYF. Full variable domain (outside the CDR3, taken from reference TRBV5-1 and TRBJ2-3): KAGVTQTPRYLIKTRGQQVTLSCSPISGHRSVSWYQQTPGQGLQFLFEYFSETQRNKGNFPGRFSGRQFSNSRSEMNVSTLELGDSALYLCASSQLQRGGTDTQYFGPGTRLTVL.

This clone appeared a single time. The rearrangement links TRBV15 to TRBJ2-4; TRBD2 matches 9 bases. V was clipped by 0 bases and J by 1 base; unmatched bases: 10. This CDR3 spans 19 amino acids. Per the germline V gene, CDR1 is LNHNV and CDR2 is YYDKDF (reference sequence). DNA for the CDR3: TGTGCCACCAGCAGAGATTCCCGCGGGAGGGTGTTGGCCAAAAACATTCAGTACTTC. Encoded protein: CATSRDSRGRVLAKNIQYF.

The chain joins TRBV19 to TRBJ2-7; TRBD1 aligns across 10 bases. The CDR3 totals 16 residues. Germline loops: CDR1 LNHDA, CDR2 SQIVND (reference sequence). V lost 6 bases and J lost 7; bases outside the gene matches: 15. The CDR3 sequence is CASSETGTGVQGEQYF. The CDR3 DNA reads TGTGCCAGTAGCGAAACCGGGACAGGGGTCCAGGGGGAGCAGTACTTC.

This rearrangement joins TRBV7-3 to TRBJ2-3; D assignment may be TRBD1 or TRBD2 (6 bases each). Germline V gene sequence: CDR1 SGHTA, CDR2 FQGTGA. The CDR3 consists of 15 residues. V lost 5 bases to trimming and J lost 1 base, with 13 bases between them. CDR3 bases: TGTGCCAGCAGCCCCCAGGAGGGGGGCACAGATACGCAGTATTTT. This encodes CASSPQEGGTDTQYF.

The chain carries TRBV28 and TRBJ1-1; D is perhaps TRBD1 (5 bases). With 7 bases removed from V and 5 bases from J, the gap between germline ends came to 17 bases. CDR3 length: 14 amino acids. The V gene's germline CDR1 is MDHEN and CDR2 SYDVKM. CDR3 DNA sequence: TGTGCCAGCACCCCCTCTTTGGGGGGGACTGAAGCTTTCTTT. Amino acid sequence: CASTPSLGGTEAFF.

The chain links TRBV27 to TRBJ2-1; weak D call: TRBD2 (5 bases). Per germline, CDR1 MNHEY and CDR2 SMNVEV (reference sequence). The CDR3 sequence is 14 residues long. V was cut by 3 bases and J by 7 bases, with 13 bases left in between. CDR3 nucleotide sequence: TGTGCCAGCAGTTTCTGGGGAGATGGGAATGAGCAGTTCTTC. Protein product: CASSFWGDGNEQFF.

Notes on this clone: The sample has other DNA sequences that encode this CDR3 too. The rearrangement joins TRBV5-1 to TRBJ2-5; D is unresolved. V shed 1 base and J shed 2 bases, with 3 bases lying between them. Per the germline V gene, CDR1 is SGHRS and CDR2 is YFSETQ. CDR3 length equals 12 residues. The CDR3 here is CASSLYQETQYF. CDR3 DNA: TGCGCCAGCAGCTTGTATCAAGAGACCCAGTACTTC. Full variable domain (outside the CDR3, taken from reference TRBV5-1 and TRBJ2-5): KAGVTQTPRYLIKTRGQQVTLSCSPISGHRSVSWYQQTPGQGLQFLFEYFSETQRNKGNFPGRFSGRQFSNSRSEMNVSTLELGDSALYLCASSLYQETQYFGPGTRLLVL.

This clone was observed a single time. The CDR3 here is CASSRGASGTNTGELFF. Here the CDR3 DNA reads TGCGCCAGCAGCCGCGGGGCTAGCGGGACGAACACCGGGGAGCTGTTTTTT. The genes are TRBV5-1 and TRBJ2-2; the match to TRBD2 covers 9 bases. From germline, CDR1 is SGHRS and CDR2 YFSETQ. After removal of 4 bases from V and 0 bases from J, the junction contained 7 bases not matched to a gene. This CDR3 is built from 17 residues.

CDR3 sequence: CASSWGTNGEQFF. The CDR3 nucleotides read TGCGCCAGCAGCTGGGGGACCAATGGGGAGCAGTTCTTC. The gene calls are TRBV5-1 and TRBJ2-1; TRBD1 or TRBD2 may be the D gene (5 bases each). The CDR3 has 13 amino acids. V lost 3 bases to trimming and J lost 10 bases, with 14 bases between them. Per the germline V gene, CDR1 is SGHRS and CDR2 is YFSETQ.